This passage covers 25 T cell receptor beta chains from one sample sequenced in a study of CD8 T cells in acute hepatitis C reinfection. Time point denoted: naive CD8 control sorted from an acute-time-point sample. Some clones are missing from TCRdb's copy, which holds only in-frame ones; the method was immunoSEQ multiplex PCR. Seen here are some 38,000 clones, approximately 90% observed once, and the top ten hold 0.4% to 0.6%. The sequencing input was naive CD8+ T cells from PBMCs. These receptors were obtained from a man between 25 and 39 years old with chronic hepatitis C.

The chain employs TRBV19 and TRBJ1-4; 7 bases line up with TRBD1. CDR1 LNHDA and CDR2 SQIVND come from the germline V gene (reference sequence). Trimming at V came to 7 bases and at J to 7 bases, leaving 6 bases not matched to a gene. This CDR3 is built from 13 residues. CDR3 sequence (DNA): TGTGCCAGTACGGCAGGGGGGATTGAAAAACTGTTTTTT. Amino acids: CASTAGGIEKLFF.

CDR3 DNA: TGTGCCAGACCTCCCGCAGGGTCCTATGGCTACACCTTC. Protein sequence: CARPPAGSYGYTF. The gene calls are TRBV19 and TRBJ1-2; maybe TRBD1 (5 bases). The CDR3 runs to 13 residues. V was trimmed by 9 bases and J by 4 bases, leaving 15 bases between them. CDR1 and CDR2 from the germline V gene are LNHDA and SQIVND (reference sequence).

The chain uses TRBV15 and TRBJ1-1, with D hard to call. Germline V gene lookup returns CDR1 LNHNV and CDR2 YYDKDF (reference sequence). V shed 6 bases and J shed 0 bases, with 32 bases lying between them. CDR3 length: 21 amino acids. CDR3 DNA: TGTGCCACCAGGTTATCCGGGTTCGACCTCGCGTCCAAACCCGTGAACACTGAAGCTTTCTTT. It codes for CATRLSGFDLASKPVNTEAFF.

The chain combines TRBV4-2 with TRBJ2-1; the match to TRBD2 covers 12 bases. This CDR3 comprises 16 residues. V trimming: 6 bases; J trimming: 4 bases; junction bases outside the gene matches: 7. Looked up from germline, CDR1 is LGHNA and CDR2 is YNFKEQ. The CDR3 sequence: CASSWTSGVFYNEQFF. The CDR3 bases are TGTGCCAGCAGTTGGACTAGCGGGGTGTTTTACAATGAGCAGTTCTTC.

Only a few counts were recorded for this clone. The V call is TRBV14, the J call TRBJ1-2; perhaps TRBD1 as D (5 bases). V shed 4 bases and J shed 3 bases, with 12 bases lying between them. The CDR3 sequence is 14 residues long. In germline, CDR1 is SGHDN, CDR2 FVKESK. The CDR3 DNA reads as TGTGCCAGCAGCCCAACACAGGAGCACTATGGCTACACCTTC. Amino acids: CASSPTQEHYGYTF.

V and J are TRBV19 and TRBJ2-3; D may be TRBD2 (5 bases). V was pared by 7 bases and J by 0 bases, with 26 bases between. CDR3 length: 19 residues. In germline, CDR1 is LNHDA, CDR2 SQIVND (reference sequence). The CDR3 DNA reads TGTGCCAGTAACCCCTCCATCCTAGCTCTAAGTTCTAGCACAGATACGCAGTATTTT. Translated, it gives CASNPSILALSSSTDTQYF.

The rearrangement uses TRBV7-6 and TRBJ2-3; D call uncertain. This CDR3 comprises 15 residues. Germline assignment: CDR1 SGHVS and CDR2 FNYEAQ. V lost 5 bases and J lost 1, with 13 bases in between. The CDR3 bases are TGTGCCAGCAGCCAAAGGACCGGACGCACAGATACGCAGTATTTT. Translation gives CASSQRTGRTDTQYF.

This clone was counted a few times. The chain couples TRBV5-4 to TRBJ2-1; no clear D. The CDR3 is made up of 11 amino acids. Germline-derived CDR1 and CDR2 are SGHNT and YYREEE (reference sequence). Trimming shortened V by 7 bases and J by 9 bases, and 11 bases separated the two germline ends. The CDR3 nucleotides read TGTGCCAGCGCAATAGGCAGTGAGCAGTTCTTC. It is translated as CASAIGSEQFF.

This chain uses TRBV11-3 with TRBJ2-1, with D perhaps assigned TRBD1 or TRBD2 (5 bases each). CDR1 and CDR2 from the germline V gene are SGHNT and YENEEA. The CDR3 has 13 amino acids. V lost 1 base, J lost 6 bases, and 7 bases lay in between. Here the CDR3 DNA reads TGTGCCAGCAGCTTAGGGGGGAGCAATGAGCAGTTCTTC. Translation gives CASSLGGSNEQFF.

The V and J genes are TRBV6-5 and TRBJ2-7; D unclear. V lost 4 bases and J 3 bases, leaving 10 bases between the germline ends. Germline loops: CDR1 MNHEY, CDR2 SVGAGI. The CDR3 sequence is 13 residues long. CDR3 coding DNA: TGTGCCAGCAGTTTATACAGAAACTACGAGCAGTACTTC. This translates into CASSLYRNYEQYF.

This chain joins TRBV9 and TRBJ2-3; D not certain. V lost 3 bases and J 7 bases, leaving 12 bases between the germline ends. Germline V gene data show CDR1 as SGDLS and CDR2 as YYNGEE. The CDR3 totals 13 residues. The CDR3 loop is CASSAEIANTQYF. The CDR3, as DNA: TGTGCCAGCAGCGCCGAAATAGCAAATACGCAGTATTTT.

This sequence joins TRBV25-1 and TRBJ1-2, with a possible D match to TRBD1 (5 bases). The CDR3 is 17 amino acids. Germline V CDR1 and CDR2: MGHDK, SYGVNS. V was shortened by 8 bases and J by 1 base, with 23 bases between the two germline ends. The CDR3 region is CASEGLLGRGFNYGYTF. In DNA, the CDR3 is TGTGCCAGCGAGGGGCTACTGGGGCGGGGATTTAACTATGGCTACACCTTC.

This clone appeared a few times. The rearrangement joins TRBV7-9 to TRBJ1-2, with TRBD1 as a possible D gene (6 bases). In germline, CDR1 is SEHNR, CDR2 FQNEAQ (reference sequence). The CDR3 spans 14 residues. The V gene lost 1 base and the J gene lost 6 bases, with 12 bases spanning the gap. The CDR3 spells CASSLGSRQDGYTF. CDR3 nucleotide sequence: TGTGCCAGCAGCTTAGGGTCGAGACAGGATGGCTACACCTTC.

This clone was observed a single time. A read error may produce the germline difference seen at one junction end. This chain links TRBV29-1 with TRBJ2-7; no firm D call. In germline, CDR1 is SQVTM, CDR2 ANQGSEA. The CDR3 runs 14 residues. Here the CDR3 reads CSVQDALRRDEQYF. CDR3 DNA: TGCAGCGTTCAAGACGCCCTTCGACGGGACGAGCAGTACTTC.

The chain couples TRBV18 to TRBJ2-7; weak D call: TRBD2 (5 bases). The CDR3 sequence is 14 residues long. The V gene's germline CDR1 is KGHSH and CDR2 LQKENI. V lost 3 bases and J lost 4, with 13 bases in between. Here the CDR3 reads CASSPERMQYEQYF. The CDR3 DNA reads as TGTGCCAGCTCACCGGAGCGGATGCAGTACGAGCAGTACTTC.

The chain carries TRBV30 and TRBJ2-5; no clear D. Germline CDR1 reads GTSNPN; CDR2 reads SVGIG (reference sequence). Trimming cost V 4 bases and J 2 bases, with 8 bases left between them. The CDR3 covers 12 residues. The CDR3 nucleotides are TGTGCCTGGACTAGAGAGCAAGAGACCCAGTACTTC. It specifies CAWTREQETQYF.

Written as DNA, the CDR3 is TGCGCCAGCAGCTCTAGGCTAGTTGAGACCCAGTACTTC. Residues: CASSSRLVETQYF. This chain connects TRBV5-1 to TRBJ2-5; no clear D. V shed 3 bases and J shed 5 bases, with 11 bases lying between them. From germline, CDR1 is SGHRS and CDR2 YFSETQ. This CDR3 has 13 amino acids.

The CDR3 nucleotides read TGTGCCAGCGTGGACGGGGCGGCTGGGGGCCGCGGGGCTGAAGCTTTCTTT. This sequence encodes CASVDGAAGGRGAEAFF. The chain is built from TRBV2 and TRBJ1-1; D is possibly TRBD1 (6 bases). With 8 bases removed from V and 6 bases from J, the gap between germline ends came to 28 bases. Germline CDR1 and CDR2: SNHLY and FYNNEI. CDR3 length equals 17 residues.

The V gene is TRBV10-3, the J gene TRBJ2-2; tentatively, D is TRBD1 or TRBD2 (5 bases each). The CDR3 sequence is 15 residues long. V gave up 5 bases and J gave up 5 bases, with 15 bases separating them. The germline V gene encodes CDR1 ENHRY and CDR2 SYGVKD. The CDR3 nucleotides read TGTGCCATCAGTCTTGGGGGAGTGCTGACCGGGGAGCTGTTTTTT. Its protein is CAISLGGVLTGELFF.

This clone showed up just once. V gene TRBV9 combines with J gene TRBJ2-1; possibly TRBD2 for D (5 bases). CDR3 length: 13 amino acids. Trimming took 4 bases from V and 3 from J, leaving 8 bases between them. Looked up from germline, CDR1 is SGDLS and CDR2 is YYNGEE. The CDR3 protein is CASSLGIYNEQFF. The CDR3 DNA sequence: TGTGCCAGCAGCCTCGGGATCTACAATGAGCAGTTCTTC.

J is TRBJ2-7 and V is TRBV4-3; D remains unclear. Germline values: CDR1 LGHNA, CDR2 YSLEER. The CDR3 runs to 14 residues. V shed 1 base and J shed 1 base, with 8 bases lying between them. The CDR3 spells CASSQARPSYEQYF. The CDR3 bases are TGCGCCAGCAGCCAAGCGAGACCTTCCTACGAGCAGTACTTC.

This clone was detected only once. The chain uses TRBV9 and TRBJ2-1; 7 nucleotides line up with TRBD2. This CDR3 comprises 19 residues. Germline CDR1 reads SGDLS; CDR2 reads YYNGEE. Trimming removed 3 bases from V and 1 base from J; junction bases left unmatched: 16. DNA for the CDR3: TGTGCCAGCAGCGCCGTTCTCCCCCATGCGGGGGAGTCCTACAATGAGCAGTTCTTC. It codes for CASSAVLPHAGESYNEQFF.

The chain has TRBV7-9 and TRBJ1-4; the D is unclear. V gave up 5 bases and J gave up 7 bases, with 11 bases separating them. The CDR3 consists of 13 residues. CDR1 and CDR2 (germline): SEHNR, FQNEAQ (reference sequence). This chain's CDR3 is CASSPALTEKLFF. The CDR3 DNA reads TGTGCCAGCAGCCCCGCCCTCACTGAAAAACTGTTTTTT.

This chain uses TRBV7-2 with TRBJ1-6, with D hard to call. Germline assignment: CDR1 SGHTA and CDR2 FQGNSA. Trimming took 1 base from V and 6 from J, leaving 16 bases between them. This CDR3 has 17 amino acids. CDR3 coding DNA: TGTGCCAGCAGCTTAGGTGGCAGCTTTACACTTAATTCACCCCTCCACTTT. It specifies CASSLGGSFTLNSPLHF.

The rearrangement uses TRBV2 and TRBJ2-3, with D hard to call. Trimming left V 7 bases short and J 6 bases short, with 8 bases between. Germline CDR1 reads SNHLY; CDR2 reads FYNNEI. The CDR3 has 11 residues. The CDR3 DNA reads TGTGCCAGCACGCGCGCGGATACGCAGTATTTT. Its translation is CASTRADTQYF.